Detailed here is one T cell receptor (gamma chain). Its recognized antigen is unknown. Germline and junction disagree at one end, which may indicate a read error. The CDR3 runs 11 residues from the cysteine to the phenylalanine. Just CDR3 DNA is preserved here, 33 bases in frame from base 1. For CDR1 and CDR2, the germline V gene lists EGSNGY and YDSYNSKV. The entry originates in a study of gamma-delta chains in newborns, infants, children (dated by TCRdb to about 2019). Regarding the study in general: According to the study title, microbial exposure causes polyclonal expansion of innate gammadelta T cells right after birth. Right after human newborns were born, the researchers looked at the way microbial exposure shaped their populations of innate gammadelta T cells.

Sequencer: Illumina MiSeq. TCRdb called clones anew from the public reads via CATT; matching DNA rows were later pooled. The sample profile shows 450 to 600 gamma-chain clones; around 3% of them were found once. The ten largest account for 30% to 45% of the sample. The receptor's source is a child who was a newborn, infant or young child, either healthy, febrile or measles-vaccinated (not recorded which). The chain was built from TRGV2 and TRGJ1 or TRGJ2. Sequencing was carried out using blood. The CDR3 reads as follows: CANWDGQLKLF. The DNA sequence is TGTGCCAACTGGGACGGGCAATTGAAACTCTTT.